This TCR beta chain was captured in a study of identical twins. Study-wide findings and caveats: Zero-insertion analyses might be partly confounded by invariant T cells like MAIT and iNKT. Shared out-of-frame alpha sequences (those common to twins) showed excess low generation probability.

Template switching (which added a universal primer site) was used, and cDNA carried unique molecular identifiers. TCRdb itself ran the 5' RACE reads through MiXCR, one entry per CDR3 protein. The data contain some 1,700,000 distinct CDR3 sequences, under 35% of them singletons. With regard to this clonotype: Antigen: not known.

In germline, CDR1 is MNHNS, CDR2 SASEGT. Trimming cost V 4 bases and J 0 bases; bases outside gene matches: 7. The CDR3 is 16 amino acids. The source of this sequence is a newborn girl in good health. The genes are TRBV6-1 and TRBJ2-3, with 7 bases fitting TRBD1. Material: cord blood. CDR3 coding DNA: TGTGCCAGCAGTGGTCCTACAGGGGTCAGCACAGATACGCAGTATTTT. It is translated as CASSGPTGVSTDTQYF.